This entry is about one T cell receptor (beta chain). Profiling relied on immunoSEQ multiplex PCR, and the TCRdb table lists in-frame clones only, not all of them. The sample lists about 69,000 clones; around 89% were seen once. The sample comes from a study of blood T cell repertoires in COVID-19. V shed 4 bases, J shed 6 bases, and the junction held 14 bases outside the gene matches. Germline lookup yields CDR1 SEHNR and CDR2 FQNEAQ (reference sequence). CDR3 length equals 18 residues. The sequence was obtained from a man between 50 and 59 years old with acute or convalescent COVID-19. Sequencing used peripheral blood. The chain joins TRBV7-9 to TRBJ2-1, with TRBD2 matching over 11 bases. The CDR3 nucleotides are TGTGCCAGCAGCTCCCTTCTCCGGGGACTAGCGGTGAGCAATGAGCAGTTCTTC. Its translation is CASSSLLRGLAVSNEQFF.